This is a list of T cell receptor beta chains from one sample in a study of cytomegalovirus exposure and HLA in healthy donors. TCRdb's copy holds only in-frame clones and misses some; the assay was immunoSEQ multiplex PCR. Among around 88,000 clones, 78% were seen once, and the ten largest hold 4.1%. What was sequenced was PBMCs. The receptors were sampled from a woman in her thirties or forties in good health and CMV-seropositive. Both conserved end residues are part of each CDR3. The D gene is left open where the match is weak. A row's size may be missing; if present it is once, few, many or a size class.

abundance,v_gene,j_gene,d_gene,CDR3aa,CDR3nt
.,TRBV5-1,TRBJ2-7,TRBD2,CASSLEGSTSGAFSYEQYF,TGCGCCAGCAGCTTGGAGGGAAGTACTAGCGGGGCCTTCTCCTACGAGCAGTACTTC
.,TRBV7-3,TRBJ2-1,.,CASSASGASYNEQFF,TGTGCCAGCAGCGCCTCAGGGGCTTCCTACAATGAGCAGTTCTTC
.,TRBV19,TRBJ2-3,.,CASSMLQGIDTQYF,TGTGCCAGTAGTATGCTCCAGGGGATAGATACGCAGTATTTT
.,TRBV30,TRBJ2-3,TRBD1,CAWSQGALTQYF,TGTGCCTGGAGTCAGGGGGCGCTTACGCAGTATTTT
.,TRBV9,TRBJ1-1,.,CASSVAGSNTEAFF,TGTGCCAGCAGCGTAGCCGGGTCGAACACTGAAGCTTTCTTT
once,TRBV4-1,TRBJ2-1,.,CASSQLVGLRDRNNEQFF,TGCGCCAGCAGCCAGCTTGTGGGGTTGCGGGACCGTAACAATGAGCAGTTCTTC
.,TRBV27,TRBJ1-2,.,CAARDYSGYTF,TGTGCCGCCCGGGACTATTCGGGCTACACCTTC
.,TRBV13,TRBJ2-1,TRBD1,CASSSAGTGTYNEQFF,TGTGCCAGCAGCTCCGCCGGGACAGGGACCTACAATGAGCAGTTCTTC
.,TRBV10-3,TRBJ1-1,.,CAIREGVGGEAFF,TGTGCCATCAGGGAGGGGGTAGGAGGTGAAGCTTTCTTT
.,TRBV19,TRBJ2-7,TRBD1,CASSTSGTGYYEQYF,TGTGCCAGTAGTACATCCGGGACAGGATACTACGAGCAGTACTTC
.,TRBV6-1,TRBJ1-3,.,CASRGGTSGNTIYF,TGTGCCAGCAGGGGGGGAACCTCTGGAAACACCATATATTTT
.,TRBV6-1,TRBJ2-3,TRBD1,CASSEGRTGADTQYF,TGTGCCAGCAGTGAAGGGAGGACAGGGGCAGATACGCAGTATTTT
.,TRBV4-1,TRBJ2-1,TRBD2,CASSRGLADYNEQFF,TGCGCCAGCAGCCGAGGACTAGCGGACTACAATGAGCAGTTCTTC
.,TRBV6-6,TRBJ1-3,.,CASSYDSNSGNTIYF,TGTGCCAGCAGCTATGACAGCAACTCTGGAAACACCATATATTTT
.,TRBV6-5,TRBJ1-5,.,CASSYRRNQPQHF,TGTGCCAGCAGTTATCGGCGGAATCAGCCCCAGCATTTT
.,TRBV18,TRBJ2-7,.,CASSRRGAGFGWGLEQYF,TGTGCCAGCTCACGTCGCGGAGCGGGATTTGGGTGGGGGCTCGAGCAGTACTTC
.,TRBV30,TRBJ2-3,.,CAWAGAYTDTQYF,TGTGCCTGGGCAGGGGCTTATACAGATACGCAGTATTTT
.,TRBV7-3,TRBJ2-1,TRBD2,CASSPTSGSYNEQFF,TGTGCCAGCAGCCCGACTAGCGGGAGTTACAATGAGCAGTTCTTC
.,TRBV19,TRBJ1-5,.,CASRQGGGSNQPQHF,TGTGCCAGCCGGCAGGGAGGTGGGAGCAATCAGCCCCAGCATTTT
.,TRBV13,TRBJ1-4,.,CASSEYGVSEKLFF,TGTGCCAGCAGCGAATACGGTGTATCTGAAAAACTGTTTTTT
.,TRBV28,TRBJ2-5,.,CASSLLQETQYF,TGTGCCAGCAGTTTACTCCAAGAGACCCAGTACTTC
.,TRBV2,TRBJ2-1,TRBD2,CASEGLAGARQFF,TGTGCCAGCGAGGGACTAGCGGGAGCACGGCAGTTCTTC
.,TRBV7-9,TRBJ1-2,TRBD1,CASSPGQGDGYTF,TGTGCCAGCAGCCCTGGACAGGGCGATGGCTACACCTTC
.,TRBV5-1,TRBJ2-2,TRBD1,CASSPDRADTGELFF,TGCGCCAGCAGCCCGGACAGGGCGGACACCGGGGAGCTGTTTTTT
.,TRBV9,TRBJ2-1,TRBD2,CASSVEGSGRNEQFF,TGTGCCAGCAGCGTAGAAGGTAGCGGGAGAAATGAGCAGTTCTTC
.,TRBV10-1,TRBJ2-7,.,CASSPGITGEQYF,TGCGCCAGCAGTCCCGGTATTACTGGCGAGCAGTACTTC
once,TRBV7-9,TRBJ2-5,.,CASSLAGGETQYF,TGTGCCAGCAGCTTAGCCGGGGGAGAGACCCAGTACTTC
medium-sized,TRBV7-3,TRBJ2-2,.,CASSPQGASVNTGELFF,TGTGCCAGCAGCCCCCAAGGGGCTAGCGTGAACACCGGGGAGCTGTTTTTT
.,TRBV6-1,TRBJ1-1,.,CASSEARGFGTEAFF,TGTGCCAGCAGTGAAGCGCGGGGCTTCGGCACTGAAGCTTTCTTT
.,TRBV2,TRBJ2-1,.,CASNLAGRNEQFF,TGTGCCAGCAACCTTGCGGGGAGGAATGAGCAGTTCTTC
.,TRBV6-5,TRBJ2-1,.,CAIDRDNNEQFF,TGTGCCATCGACCGGGACAACAATGAGCAGTTCTTC
.,TRBV6-1,TRBJ1-5,.,CASSEEQGRANQPQHF,TGTGCCAGCAGTGAAGAACAGGGTAGAGCAAATCAGCCCCAGCATTTT
.,TRBV29-1,TRBJ2-3,TRBD1,CSVSRGSSSTDTQYF,TGCAGCGTTTCCAGGGGGTCCTCTAGCACAGATACGCAGTATTTT
.,TRBV10-3,TRBJ2-1,.,CAISEYGTYSYNEQFF,TGTGCCATCAGTGAGTATGGGACTTACTCCTACAATGAGCAGTTCTTC
once,TRBV28,TRBJ2-7,.,CASSQGGGMGEQYF,TGTGCCAGCAGTCAAGGGGGGGGAATGGGCGAGCAGTACTTC
once,TRBV2,TRBJ2-1,TRBD1,CASSYGQGISSYNEQFF,TGTGCCAGCAGCTACGGACAGGGGATAAGCTCCTACAATGAGCAGTTCTTC
.,TRBV5-6,TRBJ1-4,TRBD1,CASSQGDLEKLFF,TGTGCCAGCAGCCAGGGGGACCTTGAAAAACTGTTTTTT
.,TRBV28,TRBJ2-5,TRBD2,CASSLGGAGARETQYF,TGTGCCAGCAGTTTGGGTGGAGCGGGAGCGCGGGAGACCCAGTACTTC
.,TRBV4-1,TRBJ2-7,TRBD1,CASSQYETGAYEQYF,TGCGCCAGCAGCCAATATGAGACAGGGGCCTACGAGCAGTACTTC
.,TRBV7-3,TRBJ2-2,TRBD1,CASTLVRTGGNSGELFF,TGTGCCAGCACCTTGGTAAGGACAGGGGGCAACTCCGGGGAGCTGTTTTTT
few,TRBV11-2,TRBJ1-1,.,CASSSQMNTEAFF,TGTGCCAGCAGCTCCCAAATGAACACTGAAGCTTTCTTT
.,TRBV6-5,TRBJ2-6,TRBD1,CASSFGTGNGANVLTF,TGTGCCAGCAGTTTCGGGACAGGGAATGGGGCCAACGTCCTGACTTTC
.,TRBV5-1,TRBJ1-1,.,CASSLAKAGLEAFF,TGCGCCAGCAGCTTGGCCAAGGCCGGACTAGAAGCTTTCTTT
few,TRBV27,TRBJ2-7,.,CASSRFAYSYEQYF,TGTGCCAGCAGCCGCTTTGCCTATTCCTACGAGCAGTACTTC
.,TRBV27,TRBJ2-1,TRBD2,CASATSGRGSYNEQFF,TGTGCCAGCGCCACGAGCGGGAGGGGCTCCTACAATGAGCAGTTCTTC
.,TRBV6-5,TRBJ2-7,TRBD2,CASSFTGTSGSYEQYF,TGTGCCAGCAGTTTCACCGGGACTAGCGGTTCCTACGAGCAGTACTTC
.,TRBV28,TRBJ2-1,.,CASSKSGGSYNEQFF,TGTGCCAGCAGCAAGAGCGGAGGAAGTTACAATGAGCAGTTCTTC
few,TRBV6-5,TRBJ2-1,.,CASSYSGNPNNEQFF,TGTGCCAGCAGTTACTCCGGGAACCCCAACAATGAGCAGTTCTTC
.,TRBV2,TRBJ1-5,TRBD1,CASRPGTGFQPQHF,TGTGCCAGCAGGCCCGGGACAGGGTTTCAGCCCCAGCATTTT
.,TRBV12-5,TRBJ1-2,TRBD1,CASGLTRRGQRNYGYTF,TGTGCTAGTGGTTTGACCCGCAGGGGGCAGCGGAACTATGGCTACACCTTC
.,TRBV5-1,TRBJ1-2,.,CASSGGLYGYTF,TGCGCCAGCAGCGGCGGACTCTATGGCTACACCTTC
few,TRBV28,TRBJ1-4,TRBD1,CASSPTPGDRGFGNEKLFF,TGTGCCAGCAGTCCAACCCCCGGGGACAGGGGATTTGGTAATGAAAAACTGTTTTTT
.,TRBV11-2,TRBJ1-4,TRBD1,CASSSTGQLGGEKLFF,TGTGCCAGCAGCTCGACAGGGCAACTTGGCGGTGAAAAACTGTTTTTT
few,TRBV7-2,TRBJ2-2,TRBD2,CASSLILAGGRNTGELFF,TGTGCCAGCAGCTTAATACTAGCGGGAGGTCGCAACACCGGGGAGCTGTTTTTT